The clone carrying this T cell receptor (beta chain) was recorded many times. The antigen remains undetermined. These data originate in a study of type 1 regulatory T cells. Overall study: T-allo10 is a Tr1-enriched, alloantigen-specific CD4 T cell product made in vitro. Findings and caveats of the study: Type 1 regulatory T cells had a more restricted TCR repertoire than non-type 1 regulatory T cells.

TCRdb itself ran the reads through MiXCR, one entry per CDR3 protein. The table has about 39,000 distinct CDR3 sequences, 12% seen once; the top ten hold 8% to 8.5%. Sequencing input: cultured non-Tr1 T cells, either the whole culture or a sorted T cell fraction (not recorded which). This clonotype originated in a human donor in good health.

CDR3 DNA: TGTGCCAGCAGCACCCGGACAGGGAACTACAATGAGCAGTTCTTC. This gives the protein CASSTRTGNYNEQFF. This sequence joins TRBV9 and TRBJ2-1; 8 bases are shared with TRBD1. V lost 4 bases to trimming and J lost 3 bases; unmatched junction nucleotides: 6. CDR1 and CDR2 (germline): SGDLS, YYNGEE. CDR3 size: 15 residues.